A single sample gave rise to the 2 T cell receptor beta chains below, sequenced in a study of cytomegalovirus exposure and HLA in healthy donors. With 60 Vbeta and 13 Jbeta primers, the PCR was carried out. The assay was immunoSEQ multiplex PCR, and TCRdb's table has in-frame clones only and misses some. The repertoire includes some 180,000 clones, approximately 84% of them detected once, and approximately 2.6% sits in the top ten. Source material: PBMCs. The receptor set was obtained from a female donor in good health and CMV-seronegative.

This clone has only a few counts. CDR3 nucleotide sequence: TGTGCCAGCGTAATTACAGGACAGAGCTATGGCTACACCTTC. Encoded protein: CASVITGQSYGYTF. The V call is TRBV6-1, the J call TRBJ1-2; D might be TRBD1 (6 bases). Germline V lookup: CDR1 MNHNS, CDR2 SASEGT. The CDR3 is made up of 14 amino acids. Trimming left V 8 bases short and J 4 bases short, with 17 bases between.

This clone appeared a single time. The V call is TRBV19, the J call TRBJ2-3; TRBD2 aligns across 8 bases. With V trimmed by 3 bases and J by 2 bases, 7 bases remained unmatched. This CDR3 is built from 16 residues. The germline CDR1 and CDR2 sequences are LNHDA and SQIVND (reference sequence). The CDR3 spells CASSIGTRKHTDTQYF. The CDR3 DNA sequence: TGTGCCAGTAGTATCGGGACTAGGAAACACACAGATACGCAGTATTTT.